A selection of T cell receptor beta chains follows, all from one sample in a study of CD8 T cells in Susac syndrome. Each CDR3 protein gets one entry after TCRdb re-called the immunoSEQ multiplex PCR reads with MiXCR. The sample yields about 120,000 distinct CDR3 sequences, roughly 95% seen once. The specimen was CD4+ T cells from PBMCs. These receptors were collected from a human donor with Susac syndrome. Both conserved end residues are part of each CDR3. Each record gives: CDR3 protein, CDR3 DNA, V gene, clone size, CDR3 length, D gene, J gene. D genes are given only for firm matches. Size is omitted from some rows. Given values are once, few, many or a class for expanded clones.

cdr3_aa: CASASMRDSTSLSDTQYF
cdr3_nt: TGTGCCAGCGCCTCGATGCGGGACTCTACTTCCCTTTCCGATACGCAGTATTTT
v_call: TRBV27
clone_size: NA
cdr3_length: 18
d_call: NA
j_call: TRBJ2-3

cdr3_aa: CASSSAGEQFF
cdr3_nt: TGTGCCAGCAGCTCCGCTGGTGAGCAGTTCTTC
v_call: TRBV3-1
clone_size: NA
cdr3_length: 11
d_call: NA
j_call: TRBJ2-1

cdr3_aa: CASSFQGSQETQYF
cdr3_nt: TGCGCCAGCAGCTTCCAGGGGAGCCAAGAGACCCAGTACTTC
v_call: TRBV5-1
clone_size: NA
cdr3_length: 14
d_call: NA
j_call: TRBJ2-5

cdr3_aa: CASSKRQGHNEQFF
cdr3_nt: TGCGCCAGCAGCAAACGACAGGGCCACAATGAGCAGTTCTTC
v_call: TRBV5-1
clone_size: NA
cdr3_length: 14
d_call: TRBD1
j_call: TRBJ2-1

cdr3_aa: CSARAVAGSHEQYF
cdr3_nt: TGCAGTGCTAGAGCTGTAGCGGGATCTCACGAGCAGTACTTC
v_call: TRBV20-1
clone_size: NA
cdr3_length: 14
d_call: TRBD2
j_call: TRBJ2-7

cdr3_aa: CASSQVHEQYF
cdr3_nt: TGTGCCAGCAGCCAAGTCCACGAGCAGTACTTC
v_call: TRBV3-1
clone_size: NA
cdr3_length: 11
d_call: NA
j_call: TRBJ2-7

cdr3_aa: CASSDSKDSEQYF
cdr3_nt: TGTGCCAGCAGTGACTCGAAGGATTCCGAGCAGTACTTC
v_call: TRBV6-4
clone_size: NA
cdr3_length: 13
d_call: NA
j_call: TRBJ2-7

cdr3_aa: CAWSVYVTGELFF
cdr3_nt: TGTGCCTGGAGTGTTTATGTCACCGGGGAGCTGTTTTTT
v_call: TRBV30
clone_size: NA
cdr3_length: 13
d_call: NA
j_call: TRBJ2-2

cdr3_aa: CSARMTMAGVADTQYF
cdr3_nt: TGCAGTGCTAGGATGACTATGGCGGGAGTCGCAGATACGCAGTATTTT
v_call: TRBV20-1
clone_size: NA
cdr3_length: 16
d_call: TRBD2
j_call: TRBJ2-3

cdr3_aa: CASSPSTGLGYGYTF
cdr3_nt: TGTGCCAGCAGCCCCTCGACAGGCCTCGGGTATGGCTACACCTTC
v_call: TRBV3-1
clone_size: NA
cdr3_length: 15
d_call: NA
j_call: TRBJ1-2

cdr3_aa: CSARGRAEETQYF
cdr3_nt: TGCAGTGCTAGGGGCAGGGCGGAAGAGACCCAGTACTTC
v_call: TRBV20-1
clone_size: NA
cdr3_length: 13
d_call: NA
j_call: TRBJ2-5

cdr3_aa: CASSDRGLGVQYF
cdr3_nt: TGTGCCAGCAGTGACAGGGGGCTCGGGGTGCAGTACTTC
v_call: TRBV25-1
clone_size: NA
cdr3_length: 13
d_call: TRBD1
j_call: TRBJ2-7

cdr3_aa: CSATRANYGYTF
cdr3_nt: TGCAGTGCTACGCGGGCTAACTATGGCTACACCTTC
v_call: TRBV20-1
clone_size: NA
cdr3_length: 12
d_call: NA
j_call: TRBJ1-2

cdr3_aa: CASSGSGYYEQYF
cdr3_nt: TGTGCCAGCAGCGGTAGCGGGTATTACGAGCAGTACTTC
v_call: TRBV2
clone_size: NA
cdr3_length: 13
d_call: TRBD2
j_call: TRBJ2-7

cdr3_aa: CASSAYQGEQFF
cdr3_nt: TGTGCCAGCAGCGCCTACCAGGGTGAGCAGTTCTTC
v_call: TRBV7-2
clone_size: NA
cdr3_length: 12
d_call: NA
j_call: TRBJ2-1

cdr3_aa: CASRRGGGEETQYF
cdr3_nt: TGTGCCAGCAGACGAGGAGGGGGGGAAGAGACCCAGTACTTC
v_call: TRBV11-2
clone_size: NA
cdr3_length: 14
d_call: NA
j_call: TRBJ2-5

cdr3_aa: CASTPGSSALTDTQYF
cdr3_nt: TGTGCCAGCACCCCGGGATCTAGCGCGCTCACAGATACGCAGTATTTT
v_call: TRBV7-9
clone_size: once
cdr3_length: 16
d_call: NA
j_call: TRBJ2-3

cdr3_aa: CSVEDNGYTF
cdr3_nt: TGCAGCGTTGAAGATAATGGCTACACCTTC
v_call: TRBV29-1
clone_size: NA
cdr3_length: 10
d_call: NA
j_call: TRBJ1-2

cdr3_aa: CSARGAYEQYF
cdr3_nt: TGCAGTGCTAGAGGGGCGTACGAGCAGTACTTC
v_call: TRBV20-1
clone_size: NA
cdr3_length: 11
d_call: NA
j_call: TRBJ2-7

cdr3_aa: CSVVEQGYEQYF
cdr3_nt: TGCAGCGTTGTTGAACAGGGCTACGAGCAGTACTTC
v_call: TRBV29-1
clone_size: NA
cdr3_length: 12
d_call: NA
j_call: TRBJ2-7

cdr3_aa: CATSREGQSTDTQYF
cdr3_nt: TGTGCCACCAGCCGAGAGGGGCAGTCCACAGATACGCAGTATTTT
v_call: TRBV15
clone_size: NA
cdr3_length: 15
d_call: NA
j_call: TRBJ2-3

cdr3_aa: CASRGLAGVSNEQFF
cdr3_nt: TGTGCCAGCAGGGGACTAGCGGGAGTGAGCAATGAGCAGTTCTTC
v_call: TRBV12-3/TRBV12-4
clone_size: once
cdr3_length: 15
d_call: TRBD2
j_call: TRBJ2-1

cdr3_aa: CSADYGAGVGEQYF
cdr3_nt: TGCAGTGCCGACTACGGGGCGGGAGTCGGAGAGCAGTACTTC
v_call: TRBV20-1
clone_size: NA
cdr3_length: 14
d_call: TRBD2
j_call: TRBJ2-7

cdr3_aa: CASRTSGSYEQYF
cdr3_nt: TGTGCCAGTAGGACTAGCGGGAGCTACGAGCAGTACTTC
v_call: TRBV27
clone_size: NA
cdr3_length: 13
d_call: TRBD2
j_call: TRBJ2-7

cdr3_aa: CASSAGGQTKQETQYF
cdr3_nt: TGTGCCAGCAGCGCTGGGGGGCAGACCAAACAAGAGACCCAGTACTTC
v_call: TRBV5-6
clone_size: NA
cdr3_length: 16
d_call: NA
j_call: TRBJ2-5

cdr3_aa: CASSFEGGFTYEQYF
cdr3_nt: TGTGCCAGCAGTTTCGAGGGAGGTTTCACCTACGAGCAGTACTTC
v_call: TRBV28
clone_size: NA
cdr3_length: 15
d_call: NA
j_call: TRBJ2-7

cdr3_aa: CAWSVSPVNTEAFF
cdr3_nt: TGTGCCTGGAGTGTATCCCCGGTGAACACTGAAGCTTTCTTT
v_call: TRBV30
clone_size: NA
cdr3_length: 14
d_call: NA
j_call: TRBJ1-1

cdr3_aa: CASSPRETQYF
cdr3_nt: TGTGCCAGCTCACCAAGGGAGACCCAGTACTTC
v_call: TRBV18
clone_size: NA
cdr3_length: 11
d_call: NA
j_call: TRBJ2-5

cdr3_aa: CASSPRGPRGGAFGYTF
cdr3_nt: TGTGCCAGCAGCCCTCGGGGGCCCCGGGGGGGGGCATTTGGCTACACCTTC
v_call: TRBV5-8
clone_size: NA
cdr3_length: 17
d_call: NA
j_call: TRBJ1-2

cdr3_aa: CASSQLQGIGANVLTF
cdr3_nt: TGTGCCAGCAGCCAACTTCAGGGCATTGGGGCCAACGTCCTGACTTTC
v_call: TRBV4-2
clone_size: NA
cdr3_length: 16
d_call: NA
j_call: TRBJ2-6

cdr3_aa: CSARGEAKETQYF
cdr3_nt: TGCAGTGCACGAGGAGAAGCAAAAGAGACCCAGTACTTC
v_call: TRBV20-1
clone_size: NA
cdr3_length: 13
d_call: NA
j_call: TRBJ2-5

cdr3_aa: CASSQSNYEQYF
cdr3_nt: TGTGCCAGCAGCCAGTCCAATTACGAGCAGTACTTC
v_call: TRBV3-1
clone_size: once
cdr3_length: 12
d_call: NA
j_call: TRBJ2-7

cdr3_aa: CSGSGASTEAFF
cdr3_nt: TGCAGCGGATCAGGGGCCTCCACTGAAGCTTTCTTT
v_call: TRBV29-1
clone_size: NA
cdr3_length: 12
d_call: NA
j_call: TRBJ1-1

cdr3_aa: CASSLNGQEDHEQYF
cdr3_nt: TGTGCCAGCAGCTTGAATGGACAGGAGGACCACGAGCAGTACTTC
v_call: TRBV5-6
clone_size: NA
cdr3_length: 15
d_call: TRBD1
j_call: TRBJ2-7

cdr3_aa: CASSRAENTEAFF
cdr3_nt: TGTGCCAGCAGTCGGGCAGAGAACACTGAAGCTTTCTTT
v_call: TRBV2
clone_size: NA
cdr3_length: 13
d_call: NA
j_call: TRBJ1-1

cdr3_aa: CATRTGLGNQPQHF
cdr3_nt: TGTGCCACTCGGACAGGGCTCGGCAATCAGCCCCAGCATTTT
v_call: TRBV19
clone_size: NA
cdr3_length: 14
d_call: TRBD1
j_call: TRBJ1-5

cdr3_aa: CASRLSGTGGSGYTF
cdr3_nt: TGTGCCAGCAGACTCTCCGGGACAGGGGGTTCTGGCTACACCTTC
v_call: TRBV12-3/TRBV12-4
clone_size: NA
cdr3_length: 15
d_call: TRBD1
j_call: TRBJ1-2

cdr3_aa: CASSLEGDSNRTQYF
cdr3_nt: TGCGCCAGCAGCTTGGAAGGGGACTCCAATCGGACCCAGTACTTC
v_call: TRBV5-1
clone_size: NA
cdr3_length: 15
d_call: NA
j_call: TRBJ2-5

cdr3_aa: CASSQEPTGSYGYTF
cdr3_nt: TGTGCCAGCAGCCAAGAGCCTACAGGGTCCTATGGCTACACCTTC
v_call: TRBV4-2
clone_size: NA
cdr3_length: 15
d_call: NA
j_call: TRBJ1-2

cdr3_aa: CASSPLVGEQYF
cdr3_nt: TGTGCCAGCTCACCCCTGGTGGGGGAGCAGTACTTC
v_call: TRBV18
clone_size: NA
cdr3_length: 12
d_call: NA
j_call: TRBJ2-7

cdr3_aa: CAWSSFRAVGYTF
cdr3_nt: TGTGCCTGGAGTTCTTTCAGGGCGGTTGGCTACACCTTC
v_call: TRBV30
clone_size: NA
cdr3_length: 13
d_call: NA
j_call: TRBJ1-2

cdr3_aa: CASSLLEGETQYF
cdr3_nt: TGTGCCAGCAGCTTGCTAGAGGGGGAGACCCAGTACTTC
v_call: TRBV5-4
clone_size: NA
cdr3_length: 13
d_call: NA
j_call: TRBJ2-5

cdr3_aa: CASSLKGGEAQYF
cdr3_nt: TGTGCTAGCAGCTTAAAAGGGGGAGAGGCCCAGTACTTC
v_call: TRBV7-7
clone_size: NA
cdr3_length: 13
d_call: NA
j_call: TRBJ2-5

cdr3_aa: CASSSGAPDTQYF
cdr3_nt: TGTGCCAGCTCAAGCGGGGCTCCAGATACGCAGTATTTT
v_call: TRBV18
clone_size: NA
cdr3_length: 13
d_call: TRBD2
j_call: TRBJ2-3

cdr3_aa: CSADSTGKTQYF
cdr3_nt: TGCAGTGCCGACTCGACCGGGAAGACCCAGTACTTC
v_call: TRBV20-1
clone_size: NA
cdr3_length: 12
d_call: NA
j_call: TRBJ2-5

cdr3_aa: CASSYSRRDEKLFF
cdr3_nt: TGTGCCAGCAGTTACTCGCGGAGGGATGAAAAACTGTTTTTT
v_call: TRBV6-5
clone_size: NA
cdr3_length: 14
d_call: NA
j_call: TRBJ1-4

cdr3_aa: CASSFGGVGETQYF
cdr3_nt: TGTGCCAGCAGCTTCGGGGGAGTGGGTGAGACCCAGTACTTC
v_call: TRBV7-2
clone_size: NA
cdr3_length: 14
d_call: NA
j_call: TRBJ2-5

cdr3_aa: CASSFRASGRFSDTQYF
cdr3_nt: TGTGCCAGCAGCTTTCGGGCTAGCGGGAGATTTTCAGATACGCAGTATTTT
v_call: TRBV11-2
clone_size: NA
cdr3_length: 17
d_call: TRBD2
j_call: TRBJ2-3

cdr3_aa: CSVPGQGLGETQYF
cdr3_nt: TGCAGCGTCCCGGGACAGGGGTTAGGAGAGACCCAGTACTTC
v_call: TRBV29-1
clone_size: NA
cdr3_length: 14
d_call: TRBD1
j_call: TRBJ2-5

cdr3_aa: CASSLGTSGSWQFF
cdr3_nt: TGTGCCAGCAGCCTTGGGACTAGCGGGAGCTGGCAGTTCTTC
v_call: TRBV3-1
clone_size: NA
cdr3_length: 14
d_call: TRBD2
j_call: TRBJ2-1

cdr3_aa: CASTPTSGVNEQFF
cdr3_nt: TGTGCCAGCACCCCGACTAGCGGGGTTAATGAGCAGTTCTTC
v_call: TRBV6-5
clone_size: NA
cdr3_length: 14
d_call: TRBD2
j_call: TRBJ2-1

cdr3_aa: CASSRSNNEQFF
cdr3_nt: TGTGCCAGCAGTCGCTCTAACAATGAGCAGTTCTTC
v_call: TRBV12-3/TRBV12-4
clone_size: NA
cdr3_length: 12
d_call: NA
j_call: TRBJ2-1

cdr3_aa: CASSGTGGNEQFF
cdr3_nt: TGTGCCAGCAGTGGGACAGGGGGAAATGAGCAGTTCTTC
v_call: TRBV2
clone_size: NA
cdr3_length: 13
d_call: TRBD1
j_call: TRBJ2-1

cdr3_aa: CASYNRVGTEAFF
cdr3_nt: TGTGCCAGCTACAACAGGGTGGGAACTGAAGCTTTCTTT
v_call: TRBV25-1
clone_size: NA
cdr3_length: 13
d_call: NA
j_call: TRBJ1-1

cdr3_aa: CASKEREIDTQYF
cdr3_nt: TGTGCCAGCAAGGAGCGGGAGATAGATACGCAGTATTTT
v_call: TRBV2
clone_size: NA
cdr3_length: 13
d_call: TRBD2
j_call: TRBJ2-3